This T cell receptor beta chain comes out of a study of response to subunit inactivated influenza vaccine. Findings and limits, study-wide: Few new T cells, the authors suggested, are recruited by each seasonal influenza vaccination.

Of note for this clonotype: The antigen remains undetermined.

The V end was cut by 6 bases, the J end by 3 bases, with 9 bases between. This CDR3 contains 13 residues. CDR1 is LNHDA, CDR2 SQIVND, per germline (reference sequence). In TCRdb, the RT-PCR reads were re-called with MiXCR into one record per CDR3 protein. The sample shows some 520,000 distinct CDR3 sequences, 16% of them seen only once. The chain recombines TRBV19 with TRBJ1-5; possibly TRBD1 for D (6 bases). The receptor was isolated from a man aged 50 to 69 who received an inactivated influenza vaccine. The source material was CD4+ T cells sorted from PBMCs, sampled around 2 years after vaccination. The CDR3 region has the DNA TGTGCCAGTAGAAACAGGGACAATCAGCCCCAGCATTTT. Its translation: CASRNRDNQPQHF. The whole variable domain, remainder taken from reference TRBV19 and TRBJ1-5, is DGGITQSPKYLFRKEGQNVTLSCEQNLNHDAMYWYRQDPGQGLRLIYYSQIVNDFQKGDIAEGYSVSREKKESFPLTVTSAQKNPTAFYLCASRNRDNQPQHFGDGTRLSIL.